A selection of T cell receptor beta chains follows, all from one sample in a study of early T cells in non-severe SARS-CoV-2 infection. MiXCR was run by TCRdb on the 5' RACE reads, yielding one entry per CDR3 protein. The table has 25,000 to 30,000 distinct CDR3 sequences, about 4.8% seen once. Sequencing input: whole blood. Receptors were obtained from an adult who was a healthcare worker with PCR-confirmed SARS-CoV-2 infection or an uninfected control (not recorded which). CDR3s include the opening cysteine and the closing phenylalanine or tryptophan. Each record gives: D gene, clone size, V gene, J gene, CDR3 protein, CDR3 DNA. The D gene is left open where the match is weak. A clone size is listed for some rows: how often the clone was seen (once, few, many), or a class if it is expanded.

-	many	TRBV24-1	TRBJ2-2	CATSDLPGETGELFF	TGTGCCACCAGTGATTTGCCAGGGGAGACCGGGGAGCTGTTTTTT
TRBD1	many	TRBV7-2	TRBJ1-3	CASSSEQGTGNTIYF	TGTGCCAGCAGCTCAGAACAGGGGACTGGAAACACCATATATTTT
-	many	TRBV9	TRBJ1-1	CASSVDKGKNTEAFF	TGTGCCAGCAGCGTAGACAAGGGCAAGAACACTGAAGCTTTCTTT
TRBD2	many	TRBV6-5	TRBJ2-3	CASSYSGGRGTQYF	TGTGCCAGCAGTTACTCTGGGGGGAGGGGAACGCAGTATTTT
TRBD1	-	TRBV7-2	TRBJ2-2	CASVISGTGNTGELFF	TGTGCCAGCGTAATATCTGGGACAGGGAACACCGGGGAGCTGTTTTTT
-	-	TRBV5-1	TRBJ1-2	CASSPVNLGNYGYTF	TGCGCCAGCAGCCCGGTGAACTTGGGTAACTATGGCTACACCTTC
-	many	TRBV5-1	TRBJ2-5	CASSLGPQETQYF	TGCGCCAGCAGCTTGGGTCCTCAAGAGACCCAGTACTTC
-	-	TRBV29-1	TRBJ2-5	CSVDRRGREETQYF	TGCAGCGTTGACCGCAGGGGAAGGGAAGAGACCCAGTACTTC
TRBD2	many	TRBV28	TRBJ2-1	CASPPGTSVYNEQFF	TGTGCCAGCCCGCCAGGGACTAGCGTATACAATGAGCAGTTCTTC
TRBD1	many	TRBV10-3	TRBJ1-3	CAIRSSGTGDLSGNTIYF	TGTGCCATCAGATCCTCCGGGACAGGGGACCTCTCTGGAAACACCATATATTTT